This T cell receptor beta chain was identified during a study of blood T cell repertoires in COVID-19. Germline assignment: CDR1 SGHTA and CDR2 FQGNSA. The CDR3 has 14 amino acids. V shed 5 bases, J shed 4 bases, and the junction held 6 bases outside the gene matches. Methods used by the authors: Counts of nucleated cells, estimated from reference gene primer amplification, were obtained. Clones were sequenced by immunoSEQ multiplex PCR, and TCRdb holds only the in-frame ones, with some missing. That table is the source of V, J and clone size, and D and trimming were worked out from the DNA. The repertoire holds about 37,000 clones, with 90% to 95% as singletons.

The receptor comes from a woman aged 25 to 39 in a cohort sampled during active COVID-19. This chain uses TRBV7-2 with TRBJ2-3; 7 bases fit TRBD2. Sample: peripheral blood. CDR3: CASSLRLAADTQYF. CDR3 coding DNA: TGTGCCAGCAGCCTCCGACTAGCAGCAGATACGCAGTATTTT.